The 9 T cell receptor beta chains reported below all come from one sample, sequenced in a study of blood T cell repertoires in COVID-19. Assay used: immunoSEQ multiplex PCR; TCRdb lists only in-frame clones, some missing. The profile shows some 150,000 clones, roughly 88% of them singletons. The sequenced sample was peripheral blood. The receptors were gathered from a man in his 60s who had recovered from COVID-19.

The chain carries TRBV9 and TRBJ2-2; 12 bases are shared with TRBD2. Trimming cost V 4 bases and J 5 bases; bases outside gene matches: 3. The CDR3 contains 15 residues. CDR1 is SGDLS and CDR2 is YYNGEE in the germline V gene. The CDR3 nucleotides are TGTGCCAGCAGCATCGGACTAGCGGGGACCGGGGAGCTGTTTTTT. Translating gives CASSIGLAGTGELFF. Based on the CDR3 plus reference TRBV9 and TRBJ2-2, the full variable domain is DSGVTQTPKHLITATGQRVTLRCSPRSGDLSVYWYQQSLDQGLQFLIQYYNGEERAKGNILERFSAQQFPDLHSELNLSSLELGDSALYFCASSIGLAGTGELFFGEGSRLTVL.

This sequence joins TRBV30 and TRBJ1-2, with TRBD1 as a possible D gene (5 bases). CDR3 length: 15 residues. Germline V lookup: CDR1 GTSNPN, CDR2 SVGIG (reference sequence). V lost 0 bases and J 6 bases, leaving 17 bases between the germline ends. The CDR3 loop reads CAWSVLGREEDGYTF. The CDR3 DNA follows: TGTGCCTGGAGTGTCCTCGGCAGGGAGGAGGATGGCTACACCTTC.

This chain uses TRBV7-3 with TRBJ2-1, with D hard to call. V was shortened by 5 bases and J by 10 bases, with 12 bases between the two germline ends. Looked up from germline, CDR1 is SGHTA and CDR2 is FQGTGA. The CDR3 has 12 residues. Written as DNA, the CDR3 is TGTGCCAGCAGCCTCGTCCCCGGGGAGCAGTTCTTC. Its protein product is CASSLVPGEQFF.

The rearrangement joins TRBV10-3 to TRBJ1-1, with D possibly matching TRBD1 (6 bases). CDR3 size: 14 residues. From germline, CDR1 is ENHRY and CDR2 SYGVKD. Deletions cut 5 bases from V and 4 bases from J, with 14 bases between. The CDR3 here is CAISFNREFTEAFF. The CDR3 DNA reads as TGTGCCATCAGTTTCAACAGGGAGTTCACTGAAGCTTTCTTT.

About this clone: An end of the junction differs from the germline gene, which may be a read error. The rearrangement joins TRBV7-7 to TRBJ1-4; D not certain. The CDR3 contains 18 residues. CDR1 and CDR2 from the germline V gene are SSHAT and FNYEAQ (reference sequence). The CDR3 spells CASSLAPPESSPGEKLFF. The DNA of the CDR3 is TGTGCTAGCAGCTTAGCTCCCCCGGAGAGCAGTCCGGGGGAAAAACTGTTTTTT.

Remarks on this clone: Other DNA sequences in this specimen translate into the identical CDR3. As DNA, the CDR3 is TGTGCCAGCAGCGTCGAGGGGGCTGAAGCTTTCTTT. Translating gives CASSVEGAEAFF. The V call is TRBV9, the J call TRBJ1-1; D is perhaps TRBD1 (6 bases). V gave up 2 bases and J gave up 6 bases, with 8 bases separating them. The CDR3 totals 12 residues. CDR1 is SGDLS and CDR2 is YYNGEE in the germline V gene.

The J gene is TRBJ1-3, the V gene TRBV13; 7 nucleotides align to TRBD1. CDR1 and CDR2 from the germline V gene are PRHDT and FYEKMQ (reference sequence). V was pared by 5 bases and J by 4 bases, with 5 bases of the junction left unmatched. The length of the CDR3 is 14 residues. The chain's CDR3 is CASSPARGGNTIYF. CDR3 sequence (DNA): TGTGCCAGCAGCCCTGCCAGGGGGGGAAACACCATATATTTT.

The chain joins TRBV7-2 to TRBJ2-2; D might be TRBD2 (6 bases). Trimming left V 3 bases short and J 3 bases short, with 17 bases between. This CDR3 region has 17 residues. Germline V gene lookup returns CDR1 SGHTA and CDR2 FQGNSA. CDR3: CASSLGGGSRHTGELFF. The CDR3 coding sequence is TGTGCCAGCAGCTTGGGAGGCGGGTCCAGGCACACCGGGGAGCTGTTTTTT. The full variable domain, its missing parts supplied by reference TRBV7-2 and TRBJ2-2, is GAGVSQSPSNKVTEKGKDVELRCDPISGHTALYWYRQSLGQGLEFLIYFQGNSAPDKSGLPSDRFSAERTGGSVSTLTIQRTQQEDSAVYLCASSLGGGSRHTGELFFGEGSRLTVL.

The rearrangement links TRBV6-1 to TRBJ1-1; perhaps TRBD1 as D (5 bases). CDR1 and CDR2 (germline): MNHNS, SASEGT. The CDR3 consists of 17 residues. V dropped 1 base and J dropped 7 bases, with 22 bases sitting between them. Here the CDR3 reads CASSEEMGRGLRGEAFF. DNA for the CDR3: TGTGCCAGCAGTGAAGAGATGGGGCGGGGACTGAGGGGTGAAGCTTTCTTT.